This T cell receptor beta chain was identified during a study of T cell responses to AZD1222 COVID-19 vaccine. This CDR3 has 15 residues. With V trimmed by 7 bases and J by 4 bases, 11 bases remained unmatched. Germline V gene sequence: CDR1 SGHDT, CDR2 YYEEEE. Profiling relied on immunoSEQ multiplex PCR, and the TCRdb table lists in-frame clones only, not all of them. Of 150,000 to 200,000 clones listed, roughly nine tenths were seen once; the top ten hold 1.1%. For this clone: Its antigen remains unknown.

Second-dose recipients at about 4 or about 12 weeks were treated as one pooled group. Study-wide points: Once two AZD1222 doses were given, Spike-specific TCR breadth and depth went up. Nearly half of the spike-specific TCRs reportedly recognize variant regions that carry no mutations.

The V call is TRBV5-6, the J call TRBJ1-1; the match to TRBD1 covers 9 bases. The TCR originated in an adult who received the AZD1222 COVID-19 vaccine. The sample consisted of peripheral blood, taken 28 days after the second AZD1222 dose. The CDR3 sequence: CASVTGGAWGTEAFF. The CDR3 DNA reads TGTGCCAGCGTAACAGGGGGCGCTTGGGGCACTGAAGCTTTCTTT.